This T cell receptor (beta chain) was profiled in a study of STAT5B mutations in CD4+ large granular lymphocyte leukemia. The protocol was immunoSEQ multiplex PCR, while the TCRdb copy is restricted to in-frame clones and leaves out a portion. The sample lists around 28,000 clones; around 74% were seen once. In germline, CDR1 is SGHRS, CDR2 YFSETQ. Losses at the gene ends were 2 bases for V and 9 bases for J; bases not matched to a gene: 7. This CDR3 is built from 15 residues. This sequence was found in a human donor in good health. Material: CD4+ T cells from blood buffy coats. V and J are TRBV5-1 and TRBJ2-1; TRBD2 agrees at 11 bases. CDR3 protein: CASSFTSGSFGEQFF. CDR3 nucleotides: TGCGCCAGCAGCTTCACTAGCGGGAGTTTCGGTGAGCAGTTCTTC. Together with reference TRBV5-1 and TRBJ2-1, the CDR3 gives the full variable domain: KAGVTQTPRYLIKTRGQQVTLSCSPISGHRSVSWYQQTPGQGLQFLFEYFSETQRNKGNFPGRFSGRQFSNSRSEMNVSTLELGDSALYLCASSFTSGSFGEQFFGPGTRLTVL.